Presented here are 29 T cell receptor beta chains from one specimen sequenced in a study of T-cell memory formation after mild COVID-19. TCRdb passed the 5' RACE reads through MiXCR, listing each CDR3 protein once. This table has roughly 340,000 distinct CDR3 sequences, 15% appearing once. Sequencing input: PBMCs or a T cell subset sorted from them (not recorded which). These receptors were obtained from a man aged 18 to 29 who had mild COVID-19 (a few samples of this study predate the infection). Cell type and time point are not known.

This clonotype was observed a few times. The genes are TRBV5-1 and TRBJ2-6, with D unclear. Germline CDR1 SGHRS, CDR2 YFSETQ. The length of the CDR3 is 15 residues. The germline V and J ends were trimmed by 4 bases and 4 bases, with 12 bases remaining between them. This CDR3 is CASSPEVAGANVLTF. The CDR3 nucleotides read TGCGCCAGCAGCCCGGAAGTGGCCGGGGCCAACGTCCTGACTTTC.

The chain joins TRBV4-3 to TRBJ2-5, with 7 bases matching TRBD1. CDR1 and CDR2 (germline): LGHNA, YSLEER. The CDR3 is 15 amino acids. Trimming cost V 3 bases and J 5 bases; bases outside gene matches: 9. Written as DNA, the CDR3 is TGCGCCAGCAGCCAGGCTGACAGGGTCCGGGAGACCCAGTACTTC. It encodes CASSQADRVRETQYF.

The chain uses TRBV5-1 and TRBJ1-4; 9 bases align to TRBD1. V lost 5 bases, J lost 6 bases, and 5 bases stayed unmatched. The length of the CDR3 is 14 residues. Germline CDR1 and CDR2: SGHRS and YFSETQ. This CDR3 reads CASSWTGADEKLFF. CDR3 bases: TGCGCCAGCAGTTGGACAGGGGCGGATGAAAAACTGTTTTTT. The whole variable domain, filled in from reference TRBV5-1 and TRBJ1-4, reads KAGVTQTPRYLIKTRGQQVTLSCSPISGHRSVSWYQQTPGQGLQFLFEYFSETQRNKGNFPGRFSGRQFSNSRSEMNVSTLELGDSALYLCASSWTGADEKLFFGSGTQLSVL.

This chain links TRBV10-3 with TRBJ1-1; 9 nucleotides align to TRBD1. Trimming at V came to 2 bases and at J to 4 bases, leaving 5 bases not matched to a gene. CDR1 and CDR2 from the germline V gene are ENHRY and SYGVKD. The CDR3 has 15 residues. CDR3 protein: CAISEGQGRSTEAFF. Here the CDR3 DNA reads TGTGCCATCAGTGAGGGACAGGGGAGGAGCACTGAAGCTTTCTTT.

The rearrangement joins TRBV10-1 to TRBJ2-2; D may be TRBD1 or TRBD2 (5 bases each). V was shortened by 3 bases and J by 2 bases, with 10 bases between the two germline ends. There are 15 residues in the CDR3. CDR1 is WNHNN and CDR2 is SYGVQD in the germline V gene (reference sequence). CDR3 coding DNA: TGCGCCAGCAGTGACTGGGACGGCAACACCGGGGAGCTGTTTTTT. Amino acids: CASSDWDGNTGELFF.

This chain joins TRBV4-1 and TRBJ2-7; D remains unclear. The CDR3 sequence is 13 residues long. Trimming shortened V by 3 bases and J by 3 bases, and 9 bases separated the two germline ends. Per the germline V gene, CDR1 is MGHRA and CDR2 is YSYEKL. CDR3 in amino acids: CASSHRTGYEQYF. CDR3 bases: TGCGCCAGCAGCCACCGGACGGGCTACGAGCAGTACTTC.

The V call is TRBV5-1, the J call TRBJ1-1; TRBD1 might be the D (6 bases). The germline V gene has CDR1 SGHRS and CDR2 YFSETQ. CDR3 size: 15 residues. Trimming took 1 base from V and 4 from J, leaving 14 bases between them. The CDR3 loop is CASSLSGGAGTEAFF. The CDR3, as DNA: TGCGCCAGCAGCTTGTCCGGGGGCGCGGGCACTGAAGCTTTCTTT.

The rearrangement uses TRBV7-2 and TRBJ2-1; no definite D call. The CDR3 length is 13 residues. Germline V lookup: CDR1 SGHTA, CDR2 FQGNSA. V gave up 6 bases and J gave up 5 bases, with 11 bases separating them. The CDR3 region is CASRSLWDNEQFF. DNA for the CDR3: TGTGCCAGCAGGTCGCTTTGGGACAATGAGCAGTTCTTC.

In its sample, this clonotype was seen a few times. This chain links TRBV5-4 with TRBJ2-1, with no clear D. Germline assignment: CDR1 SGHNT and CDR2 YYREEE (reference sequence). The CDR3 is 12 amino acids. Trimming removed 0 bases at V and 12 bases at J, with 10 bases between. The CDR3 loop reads CASSLGPLGQFF. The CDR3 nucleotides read TGTGCCAGCAGCTTGGGCCCCCTCGGGCAGTTCTTC.

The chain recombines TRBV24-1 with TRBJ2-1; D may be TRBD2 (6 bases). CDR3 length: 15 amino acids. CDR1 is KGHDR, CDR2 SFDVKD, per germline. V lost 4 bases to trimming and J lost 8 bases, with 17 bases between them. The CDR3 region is CATSESADGGDEQFF. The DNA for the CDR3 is TGTGCCACCAGTGAGTCTGCCGACGGAGGGGATGAGCAGTTCTTC.

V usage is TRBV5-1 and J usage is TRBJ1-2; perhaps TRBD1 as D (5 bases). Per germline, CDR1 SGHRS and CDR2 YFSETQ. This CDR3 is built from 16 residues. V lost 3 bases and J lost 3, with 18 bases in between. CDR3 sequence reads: CASSWAGTGHDYGYTF. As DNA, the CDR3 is TGCGCCAGCAGCTGGGCAGGCACGGGGCATGACTATGGCTACACCTTC.

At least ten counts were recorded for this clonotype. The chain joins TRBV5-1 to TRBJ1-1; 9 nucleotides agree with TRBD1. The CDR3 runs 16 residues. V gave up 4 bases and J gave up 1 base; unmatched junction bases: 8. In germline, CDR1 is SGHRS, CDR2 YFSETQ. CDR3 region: CASSADRGDENTEAFF. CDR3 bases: TGCGCCAGCAGCGCTGACAGGGGGGACGAGAACACTGAAGCTTTCTTT.

The CDR3 DNA sequence: TGCGCCAGCAGCCAAGGCTATGGGAACACTGAAGCTTTCTTT. Its protein is CASSQGYGNTEAFF. The J gene is TRBJ1-1, the V gene TRBV4-3; no reliable D call. V was clipped by 1 base and J by 1 base, with 7 bases between them. CDR3 size: 14 residues. The germline CDR1 and CDR2 sequences are LGHNA and YSLEER.

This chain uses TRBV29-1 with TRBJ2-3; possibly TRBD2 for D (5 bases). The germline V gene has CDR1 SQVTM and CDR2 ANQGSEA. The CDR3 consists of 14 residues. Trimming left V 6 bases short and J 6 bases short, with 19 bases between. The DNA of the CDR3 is TGCAGCGTGGACTCCTGGGAAGAAACGGATACGCAGTATTTT. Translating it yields CSVDSWEETDTQYF.

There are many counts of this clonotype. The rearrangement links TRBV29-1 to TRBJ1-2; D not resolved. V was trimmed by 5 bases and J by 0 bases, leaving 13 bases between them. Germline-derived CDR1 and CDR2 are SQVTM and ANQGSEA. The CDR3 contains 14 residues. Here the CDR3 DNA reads TGCAGCGTTTTCCCATCCAAGGCTAACTATGGCTACACCTTC. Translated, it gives CSVFPSKANYGYTF.

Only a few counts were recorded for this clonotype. The CDR3 loop is CASSLTGGASMSYNEQFF. CDR3 nucleotides: TGTGCCAGCAGTTTAACAGGGGGCGCGAGCATGTCCTACAATGAGCAGTTCTTC. The rearrangement uses TRBV12-3 or TRBV12-4 and TRBJ2-1; 9 nucleotides line up with TRBD1. This CDR3 has 18 amino acids. V was pared by 2 bases and J by 1 base, with 9 bases of the junction left unmatched.

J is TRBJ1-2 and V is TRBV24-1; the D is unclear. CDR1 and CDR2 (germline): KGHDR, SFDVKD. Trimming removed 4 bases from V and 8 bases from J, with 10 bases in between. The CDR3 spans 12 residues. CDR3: CATSDWTGGYTF. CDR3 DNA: TGTGCCACCAGTGACTGGACTGGCGGCTACACCTTC.

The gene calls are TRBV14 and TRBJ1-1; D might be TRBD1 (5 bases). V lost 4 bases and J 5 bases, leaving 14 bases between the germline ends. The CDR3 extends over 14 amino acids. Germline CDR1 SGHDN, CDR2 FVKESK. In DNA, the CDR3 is TGTGCCAGCAGCCCCGGGGGAGGGTGGACTGAAGCTTTCTTT. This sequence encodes CASSPGGGWTEAFF.

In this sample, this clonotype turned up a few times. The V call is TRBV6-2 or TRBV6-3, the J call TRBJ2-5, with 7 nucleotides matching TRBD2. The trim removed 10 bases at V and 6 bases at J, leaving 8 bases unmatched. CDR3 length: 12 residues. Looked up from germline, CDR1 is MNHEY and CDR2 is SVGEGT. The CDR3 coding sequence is TGTGCCACGGGCGAGCGGGGAAAGACCCAGTACTTC. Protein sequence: CATGERGKTQYF.

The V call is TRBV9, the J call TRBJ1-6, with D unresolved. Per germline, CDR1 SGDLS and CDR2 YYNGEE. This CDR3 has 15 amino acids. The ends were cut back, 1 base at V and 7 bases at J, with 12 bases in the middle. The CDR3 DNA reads TGTGCCAGCAGCGTATCAGGCAGTCAAAATTCACCCCTCCACTTT. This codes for CASSVSGSQNSPLHF.

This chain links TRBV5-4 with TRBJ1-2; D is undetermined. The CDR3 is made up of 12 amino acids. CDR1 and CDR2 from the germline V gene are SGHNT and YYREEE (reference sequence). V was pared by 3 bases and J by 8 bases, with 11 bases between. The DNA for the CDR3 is TGTGCCAGCAGCTGGGAAACTTGGGGCTACACCTTC. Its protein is CASSWETWGYTF. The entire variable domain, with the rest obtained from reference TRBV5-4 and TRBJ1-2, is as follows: ETGVTQSPTHLIKTRGQQVTLRCSSQSGHNTVSWYQQALGQGPQFIFQYYREEENGRGNFPPRFSGLQFPNYSSELNVNALELDDSALYLCASSWETWGYTFGSGTRLTVV.

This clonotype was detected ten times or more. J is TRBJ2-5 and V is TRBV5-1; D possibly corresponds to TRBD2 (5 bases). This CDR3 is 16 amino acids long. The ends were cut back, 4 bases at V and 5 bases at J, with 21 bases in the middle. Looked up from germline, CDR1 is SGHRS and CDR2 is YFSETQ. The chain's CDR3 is CASSSSGSREGETQYF. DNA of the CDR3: TGCGCCAGCAGCAGTTCCGGGTCCCGGGAAGGGGAGACCCAGTACTTC.

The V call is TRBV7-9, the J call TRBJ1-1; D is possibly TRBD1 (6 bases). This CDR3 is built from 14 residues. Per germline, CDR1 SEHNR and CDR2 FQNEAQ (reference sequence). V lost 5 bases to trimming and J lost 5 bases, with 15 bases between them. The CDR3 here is CASSPNVQGTEAFF. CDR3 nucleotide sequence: TGTGCCAGCAGCCCTAACGTACAGGGAACTGAAGCTTTCTTT.

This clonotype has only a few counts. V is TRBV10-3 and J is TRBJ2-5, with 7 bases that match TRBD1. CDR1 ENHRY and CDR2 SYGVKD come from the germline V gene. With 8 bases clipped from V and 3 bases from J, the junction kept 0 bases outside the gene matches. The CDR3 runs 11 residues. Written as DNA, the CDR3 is TGTGCCATCGGGACAGAAGAGACCCAGTACTTC. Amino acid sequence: CAIGTEETQYF.

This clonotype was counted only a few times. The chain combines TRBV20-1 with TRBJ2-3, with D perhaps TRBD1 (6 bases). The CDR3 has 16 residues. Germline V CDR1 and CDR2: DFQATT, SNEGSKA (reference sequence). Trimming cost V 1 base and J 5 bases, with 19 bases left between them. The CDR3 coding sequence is TGCAGTGCTAGAGTCTCCGGACAGTCCCTCGGAGATACGCAGTATTTT. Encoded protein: CSARVSGQSLGDTQYF.

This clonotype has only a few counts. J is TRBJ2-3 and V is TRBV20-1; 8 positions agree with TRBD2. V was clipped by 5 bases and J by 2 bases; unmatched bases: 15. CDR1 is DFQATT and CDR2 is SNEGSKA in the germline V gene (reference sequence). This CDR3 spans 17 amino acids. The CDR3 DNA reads TGCAGTGCTGGGCGGGGGGCGCAACCAACACACACAGATACGCAGTATTTT. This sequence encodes CSAGRGAQPTHTDTQYF.

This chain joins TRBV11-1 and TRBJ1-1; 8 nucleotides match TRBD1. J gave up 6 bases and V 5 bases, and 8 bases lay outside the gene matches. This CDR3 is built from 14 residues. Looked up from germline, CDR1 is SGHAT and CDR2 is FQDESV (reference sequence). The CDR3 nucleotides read TGTGCCAGCAGCCAGGACAGGGCCAGGCCTGAAGCTTTCTTT. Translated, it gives CASSQDRARPEAFF.

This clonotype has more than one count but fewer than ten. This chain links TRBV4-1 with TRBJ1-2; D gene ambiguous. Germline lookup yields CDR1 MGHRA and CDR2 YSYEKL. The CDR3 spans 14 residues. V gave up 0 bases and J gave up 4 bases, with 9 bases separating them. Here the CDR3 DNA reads TGCGCCAGCAGCCAAGATCAAGGGCCCTATGGCTACACCTTC. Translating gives CASSQDQGPYGYTF.

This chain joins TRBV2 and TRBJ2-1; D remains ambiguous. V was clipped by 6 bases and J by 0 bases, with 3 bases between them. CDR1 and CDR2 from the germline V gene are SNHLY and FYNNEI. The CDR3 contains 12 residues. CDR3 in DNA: TGTGCCAGCAGGGTCTCCTACAATGAGCAGTTCTTC. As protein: CASRVSYNEQFF.